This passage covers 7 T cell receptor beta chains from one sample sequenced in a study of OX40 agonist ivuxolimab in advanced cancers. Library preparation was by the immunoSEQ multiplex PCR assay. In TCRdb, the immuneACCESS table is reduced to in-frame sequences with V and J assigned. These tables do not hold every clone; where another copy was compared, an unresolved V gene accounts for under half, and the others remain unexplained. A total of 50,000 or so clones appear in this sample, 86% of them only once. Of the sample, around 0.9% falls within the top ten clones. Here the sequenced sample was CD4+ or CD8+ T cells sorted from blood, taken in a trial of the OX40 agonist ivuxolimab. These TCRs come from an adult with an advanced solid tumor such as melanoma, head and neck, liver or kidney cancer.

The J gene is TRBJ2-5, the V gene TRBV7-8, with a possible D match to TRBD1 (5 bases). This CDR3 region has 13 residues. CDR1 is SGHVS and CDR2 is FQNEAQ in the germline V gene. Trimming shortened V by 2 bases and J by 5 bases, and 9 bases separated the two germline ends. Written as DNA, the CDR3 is TGTGCCAGCAGCTTATTAGGGGCGGAGACCCAGTACTTC. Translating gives CASSLLGAETQYF. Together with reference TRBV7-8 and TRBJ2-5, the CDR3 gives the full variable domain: GAGVSQSPRYKVAKRGQDVALRCDPISGHVSLFWYQQALGQGPEFLTYFQNEAQLDKSGLPSDRFFAERPEGSVSTLKIQRTQQEDSAVYLCASSLLGAETQYFGPGTRLLVL.

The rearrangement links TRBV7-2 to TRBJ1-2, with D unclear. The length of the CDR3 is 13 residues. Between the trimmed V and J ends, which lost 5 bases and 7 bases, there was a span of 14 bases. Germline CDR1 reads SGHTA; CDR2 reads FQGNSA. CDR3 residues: CASSLFEGVGYTF. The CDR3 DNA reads TGTGCCAGCAGCCTTTTTGAGGGCGTTGGCTACACCTTC.

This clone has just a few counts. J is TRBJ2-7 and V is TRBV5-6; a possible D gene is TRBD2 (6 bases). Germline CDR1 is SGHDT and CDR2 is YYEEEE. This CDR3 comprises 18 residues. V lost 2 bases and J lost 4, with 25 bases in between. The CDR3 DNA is TGTGCCAGCAGCTTAGTATCGGGCCAGTTAGCGGACCAATACGAGCAGTACTTC. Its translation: CASSLVSGQLADQYEQYF.

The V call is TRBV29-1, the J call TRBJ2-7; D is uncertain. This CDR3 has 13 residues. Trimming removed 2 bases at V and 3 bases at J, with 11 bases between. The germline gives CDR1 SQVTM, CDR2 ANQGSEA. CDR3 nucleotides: TGCAGCGTTGAAAGAGGAAAGGGCTACGAGCAGTACTTC. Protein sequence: CSVERGKGYEQYF.

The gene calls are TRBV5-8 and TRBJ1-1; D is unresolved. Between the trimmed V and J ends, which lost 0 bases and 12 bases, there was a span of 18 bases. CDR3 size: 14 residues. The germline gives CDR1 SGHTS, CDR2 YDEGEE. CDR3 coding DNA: TGTGCCAGCAGCTTGGGAGAGCTGACAACTCGGCCTTTCTTT. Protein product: CASSLGELTTRPFF.

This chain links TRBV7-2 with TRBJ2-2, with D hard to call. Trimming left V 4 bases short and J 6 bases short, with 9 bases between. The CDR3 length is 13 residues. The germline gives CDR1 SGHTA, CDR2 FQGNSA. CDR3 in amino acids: CASSSSGPGELFF. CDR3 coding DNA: TGTGCCAGCAGCTCATCAGGCCCCGGGGAGCTGTTTTTT.

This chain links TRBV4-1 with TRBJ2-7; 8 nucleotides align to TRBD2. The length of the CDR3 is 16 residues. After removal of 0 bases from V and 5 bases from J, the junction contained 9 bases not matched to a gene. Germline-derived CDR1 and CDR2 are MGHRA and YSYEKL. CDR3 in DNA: TGCGCCAGCAGCCAAGAGGGGAGCGGGAGAAACGACGAGCAGTACTTC. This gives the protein CASSQEGSGRNDEQYF.